The rows below give T cell receptor beta chains drawn from one sample of a study of T cell repertoires in cytomegalovirus infection. For these TCRs, the target antigens are not known. One entry per CDR3 protein results from TCRdb running MiXCR on the reads. The sample shows approximately 990,000 distinct CDR3 sequences, approximately 31% of them seen only once. The sample here was cultured CD8+ T cells from PBMCs, taken from culture after CMV antigen stimulation. The receptors were gathered from a human donor in good health (CMV status not recorded). Some clones in this sample may be carry-over from other donors' samples. Each CDR3 is given with its conserved first and last residue. Fields, in order: D gene, V gene, J gene, clone size, CDR3 protein, CDR3 DNA. A D gene is named only where the DNA matches it firmly. Rows may omit the clone size; those that give it use once, few, many or a size class.

-	TRBV27	TRBJ1-1	-	CASRTQGFSTEAFF	TGTGCCAGTAGAACTCAGGGATTTAGCACTGAAGCTTTCTTT
-	TRBV7-6	TRBJ2-1	many	CASSHMGDEQFF	TGTGCCAGCAGCCACATGGGGGATGAGCAGTTCTTC
TRBD1	TRBV15	TRBJ1-6	few	CATSRAGGLSPLHF	TGTGCCACCAGCAGGGCAGGGGGCCTTTCACCCCTCCACTTT
-	TRBV28	TRBJ2-3	-	CASRLSPIGDTQYF	TGTGCCAGCCGCCTTTCCCCTATAGGGGATACGCAGTATTTT
TRBD1	TRBV19	TRBJ2-7	-	CASSIDPRDRVKQYF	TGTGCCAGTAGTATAGACCCGCGGGACAGGGTAAAGCAGTACTTC
-	TRBV12-3/TRBV12-4	TRBJ1-2	-	CASSRGPVRIYGYTF	TGTGCCAGCAGCCGGGGACCCGTGAGGATTTATGGCTACACCTTC
-	TRBV15	TRBJ1-1	-	CATRRGAFEAFF	TGTGCCACCCGTCGGGGGGCGTTTGAAGCTTTCTTT
TRBD1	TRBV13	TRBJ2-2	-	CASSLLRDRGYTGELFF	TGTGCCAGCAGCCTCCTCCGCGACAGGGGGTACACCGGGGAGCTGTTTTTT
-	TRBV7-8	TRBJ2-2	few	CASSRAGALAGELFF	TGTGCCAGCAGCCGGGCGGGGGCTTTGGCCGGGGAGCTGTTTTTT
-	TRBV2	TRBJ1-2	-	CASLAGAYYGYTF	TGTGCCAGCTTGGCCGGGGCCTATTATGGCTACACCTTC
-	TRBV10-3	TRBJ1-1	many	CAICEPNTEAFF	TGTGCCATCTGTGAGCCGAACACTGAAGCTTTCTTT
-	TRBV5-1	TRBJ1-5	-	CASSTTPGNQPQHF	TGCGCCAGCAGCACTACACCCGGCAATCAGCCCCAGCATTTT
-	TRBV5-6	TRBJ2-5	few	CASTIDGRQETQYF	TGTGCCAGCACCATTGATGGTAGACAAGAGACCCAGTACTTC
-	TRBV5-1	TRBJ2-7	-	CASSLAIGAETYEQYF	TGCGCCAGCAGCTTGGCTATTGGGGCGGAGACCTACGAGCAGTACTTC
-	TRBV6-1	TRBJ2-1	few	CASSATGQYNEQFF	TGTGCCAGCAGTGCGACAGGACAGTACAATGAGCAGTTCTTC